The 19 T cell receptor beta chains given below trace back to one sample, sequenced in a study of naive and memory T cell subsets. An equimolar mix of two oligonucleotides served as the beta constant-region primer for TRBC1 and TRBC2. Nested alpha and beta constant-region primers with the SP2 primer drove four PCR rounds on ligated cDNA. TCRdb processed the UMI-ligation and nested PCR reads anew with MiXCR; each CDR3 protein has one entry. Counted here are about 100,000 distinct CDR3 sequences, about 14% occurring once; the ten biggest clones make up about 3%. Findings and caveats of the study: Naive repertoires, especially CD8, held a few larger clonotypes, possibly memory cells re-expressing CD45RA.

Antigens of these TCRs are unknown. Sequencing was performed on naive CD8+ T cells from blood. The receptor source for this set is a human donor in good health.

This clonotype was seen more than once but under ten times. The chain is built from TRBV11-2 and TRBJ2-7; the D call may be TRBD1 or TRBD2 (5 bases each). The V gene's germline CDR1 is SGHAT and CDR2 FQNNGV. Trimming took off 3 bases at V and 1 base at J, with 13 bases between the two ends. This CDR3 has 15 residues. This CDR3 is CASSFVGVPSYEQYF. For the CDR3, the DNA is TGTGCCAGCAGCTTCGTGGGGGTTCCTTCCTACGAGCAGTACTTC.

This clonotype was detected a few times. The chain joins TRBV29-1 to TRBJ2-1, with TRBD2 identical over 7 bases. Germline CDR1 and CDR2: SQVTM and ANQGSEA. The CDR3 length is 14 residues. The ends lost 2 bases at V and 2 bases at J; junction bases unmatched: 3. The CDR3 nucleotides are TGCAGCGTTGAAATTGGGACTACCTACAATGAGCAGTTCTTC. It yields the protein CSVEIGTTYNEQFF.

The rearrangement links TRBV29-1 to TRBJ2-7, with D possibly TRBD2 on 6 matching bases. Germline CDR1 is SQVTM and CDR2 is ANQGSEA. V lost 1 base, J lost 4 bases, and 11 bases lay in between. CDR3 length: 13 amino acids. For the CDR3, the DNA is TGCAGCGTTGAAGCCCCGGGGGATTACGAGCAGTACTTC. Translating it yields CSVEAPGDYEQYF.

The chain employs TRBV12-3 or TRBV12-4 and TRBJ2-7; weak D call: TRBD2 (6 bases). V lost 3 bases and J lost 0, with 9 bases in between. CDR3 length: 14 residues. CDR3 residues: CASSFAGSSYEQYF. CDR3 coding DNA: TGTGCCAGCAGTTTTGCGGGAAGCTCCTACGAGCAGTACTTC.

This clonotype was seen many times. J is TRBJ2-7 and V is TRBV7-2; no clear D. Trimming stripped 4 bases from V and 2 bases from J, with 3 bases between. The CDR3 totals 11 residues. CDR1 is SGHTA and CDR2 is FQGNSA in the germline V gene. The CDR3 here is CASSSTYEQYF. In DNA, the CDR3 is TGTGCCAGCAGCTCCACCTACGAGCAGTACTTC.

This clonotype was found a few times. The chain recombines TRBV7-9 with TRBJ1-1; D perhaps matches TRBD1 (6 bases). V lost 4 bases to trimming and J lost 3 bases, with 15 bases between them. CDR1 is SEHNR, CDR2 FQNEAQ, per germline (reference sequence). The CDR3 covers 15 residues. CDR3 nucleotides: TGTGCCAGCAGCTCGACGGGGGGGGCGGACACTGAAGCTTTCTTT. Amino acid sequence: CASSSTGGADTEAFF.

The chain joins TRBV2 to TRBJ1-2, with 7 bases lining up with TRBD1. CDR1 is SNHLY, CDR2 FYNNEI, per germline. The CDR3 extends over 12 amino acids. Trimming took 7 bases from V and 6 from J; bases not matched to a gene: 5. CDR3 protein: CASTGDRDGYTF. The CDR3 nucleotides read TGTGCCAGCACAGGGGACAGAGATGGCTACACCTTC.

The chain couples TRBV19 to TRBJ2-2; perhaps TRBD1 as D (6 bases). CDR1 is LNHDA, CDR2 SQIVND, per germline (reference sequence). The V and J ends lost 1 base and 6 bases respectively, with 18 bases between them. The CDR3 extends over 17 amino acids. The CDR3 is CASSIAPTGSFAGELFF. The CDR3 region has the DNA TGTGCCAGTAGTATAGCCCCGACAGGATCCTTTGCCGGGGAGCTGTTTTTT.

A few counts support this clonotype. The chain couples TRBV5-5 to TRBJ1-1; D gene unclear. Germline V gene data show CDR1 as SGHKS and CDR2 as YYEKEE (reference sequence). The CDR3 is made up of 14 amino acids. Between the trimmed V and J ends, which lost 2 bases and 6 bases, there was a span of 14 bases. This chain's CDR3 is CASSFGRLMAEAFF. For the CDR3, the DNA is TGTGCCAGCAGCTTCGGTCGGTTGATGGCTGAAGCTTTCTTT. The full variable domain, its missing parts supplied by reference TRBV5-5 and TRBJ1-1, is DAGVTQSPTHLIKTRGQQVTLRCSPISGHKSVSWYQQVLGQGPQFIFQYYEKEERGRGNFPDRFSARQFPNYSSELNVNALLLGDSALYLCASSFGRLMAEAFFGQGTRLTVV.

There are a few counts of this clonotype. The J gene is TRBJ2-2, the V gene TRBV7-9, with D possibly being TRBD1 (5 bases). V dropped 6 bases and J dropped 0 bases, with 8 bases sitting between them. Per germline, CDR1 SEHNR and CDR2 FQNEAQ (reference sequence). The CDR3 loop spans 14 amino acids. The CDR3 sequence is CASRDTSNTGELFF. DNA of the CDR3: TGTGCCAGCAGGGACACCTCGAACACCGGGGAGCTGTTTTTT.

The chain employs TRBV2 and TRBJ2-1; 9 bases fit TRBD2. The CDR3 runs to 15 residues. The V gene end was trimmed by 7 bases and the J gene end by 6 bases; junction bases not matched to a gene: 10. Germline V gives CDR1 SNHLY, CDR2 FYNNEI. In DNA form, the CDR3 reads TGTGCCAGCATAAGTAGCGGGAGTTTGGTCAATGAGCAGTTCTTC. Translating gives CASISSGSLVNEQFF.

This clonotype occurred many times. The chain is built from TRBV7-6 and TRBJ2-7; 7 nucleotides align to TRBD1. Germline assignment: CDR1 SGHVS and CDR2 FNYEAQ. The CDR3 sequence is 13 residues long. V shed 3 bases and J 6 bases; nucleotides not matched to a gene: 5. As DNA, the CDR3 is TGTGCCAGCAGCTTGGGACAGCCGTCCGAGCAGTACTTC. This gives the protein CASSLGQPSEQYF.

This clonotype was counted a few times. J is TRBJ2-2 and V is TRBV7-2, with D unresolved. CDR3 length equals 17 residues. Germline CDR1 is SGHTA and CDR2 is FQGNSA. V was pared by 1 base and J by 2 bases, with 14 bases between. The CDR3 nucleotides are TGTGCCAGCAGCTTAGTTGTCGGTATTATTAACACCGGGGAGCTGTTTTTT. Its translation: CASSLVVGIINTGELFF.

This clonotype was counted ten times or more. V is TRBV11-2 and J is TRBJ2-1; perhaps D is TRBD1 or TRBD2 (6 bases each). This CDR3 is 16 amino acids long. Germline V CDR1 and CDR2: SGHAT, FQNNGV. The V end was cut by 1 base, the J end by 4 bases, with 14 bases between. DNA for the CDR3: TGTGCCAGCAGCTTAGTGACGGGGGCCTATTACAATGAGCAGTTCTTC. Its protein product is CASSLVTGAYYNEQFF.

The chain joins TRBV12-3 or TRBV12-4 to TRBJ2-7, with 9 bases identical to TRBD1. J gave up 3 bases and V 4 bases, and 7 bases lay outside the gene matches. The CDR3 length is 15 residues. CDR3 protein: CASSSAGQGFYEQYF. In nucleotides, the CDR3 is TGTGCCAGCAGTTCTGCGGGACAGGGCTTCTACGAGCAGTACTTC.

This clonotype came up a few times. The J gene is TRBJ1-1, the V gene TRBV7-9, with D unresolved. V was cut by 2 bases and J by 6 bases, with 10 bases left in between. The CDR3 length is 13 residues. Germline V gene lookup returns CDR1 SEHNR and CDR2 FQNEAQ (reference sequence). The CDR3 region has the DNA TGTGCCAGCAGCTTAACCCCAGGCGCTGAAGCTTTCTTT. Translation gives CASSLTPGAEAFF.

This clonotype was counted many times. This chain joins TRBV7-9 and TRBJ2-7; D may be TRBD2 (6 bases). Looked up from germline, CDR1 is SEHNR and CDR2 is FQNEAQ (reference sequence). The CDR3 sequence is 13 residues long. V was cut by 5 bases and J by 3 bases, with 11 bases left in between. CDR3 coding DNA: TGTGCCAGCAGCCGCCCGGGGGACTACGAGCAGTACTTC. Amino acids: CASSRPGDYEQYF.

V usage is TRBV7-9 and J usage is TRBJ2-2; D remains unclear. V gave up 4 bases and J gave up 6 bases, with 12 bases separating them. The CDR3 length is 14 residues. CDR1 is SEHNR, CDR2 FQNEAQ, per germline (reference sequence). The CDR3 protein is CASSYSPEAGELFF. The DNA for the CDR3 is TGTGCCAGCAGCTACAGCCCAGAAGCCGGGGAGCTGTTTTTT. The full variable domain, in which reference TRBV7-9 and TRBJ2-2 provide the parts outside the CDR3, is DTGVSQNPRHKITKRGQNVTFRCDPISEHNRLYWYRQTLGQGPEFLTYFQNEAQLEKSRLLSDRFSAERPKGSFSTLEIQRTEQGDSAMYLCASSYSPEAGELFFGEGSRLTVL.

The chain combines TRBV7-9 with TRBJ2-7, with 9 nucleotides matching TRBD1. The V segment lost 6 bases and the J segment 6 bases; nucleotides outside the gene matches: 6. CDR1 is SEHNR, CDR2 FQNEAQ, per germline (reference sequence). This CDR3 is 13 amino acids long. The CDR3 protein is CASRSGQGREQYF. The CDR3 DNA sequence: TGTGCCAGCAGATCAGGACAGGGGCGCGAGCAGTACTTC.